This T cell receptor beta chain came from a study of cytomegalovirus exposure and HLA in healthy donors (dated by TCRdb to the late 2010s). Some background on the complete study: An earlier analysis of fewer than 750 of the donors reported 276 Gb of sequence data and 117 million unique TCR beta sequences obtained from some 170 million T cells. Because of strong linkage in the cohort, four to six DR-DQ haplotypes were treated as single units for association and clustering. An earlier analysis of around 640 of the donors used high-throughput TCR beta sequencing to judge whether each TCR beta V gene segment behaved as functional or pseudogenic. Donor age, sex, ethnicity and CMV serostatus were compiled together with the repertoire data. All discovery cohort repertoires had been generated on a single sequencing platform. An early release covering roughly 580 HLA-typed donors comprised approximately 290 gigabases of sequencing data and around 86 million unique TCR sequences. The number of donors typed differed by locus, with 629-630 for A, B, C, DRB1 and DQB1, roughly 520 for DQA1, 600 to 610 for DPA1, and some 450 for DPB1. The genetic ancestry cluster associated with self-reported Caucasian donors included roughly 84% of the 398 genotyped donors. A separate validation cohort of over a hundred different subjects was used in addition to the roughly 640-subject first cohort. In a later analysis, previously published TCR beta repertoires from 550 to 750 donors were re-analyzed and high-resolution HLA genotyping was added so that TCR occurrence patterns could be studied. On average, roughly 240,000 unique TCR beta nucleotide sequences were sequenced per donor among a few hundred genotyped donors of the cohort, with 15% to 20% of those sequences being non-productive. HLA typing covered class I and class II loci at four-digit resolution. High-throughput TCR immunosequencing, statistical association of individual TCRs with disease status, and machine learning were combined to predict cytomegalovirus infection status. The aim of the study was to test whether cataloging public T cell receptors could identify signatures of past pathogen exposure. Rather than drawing on any new phenotypic data, the later analysis identified candidate immune exposures from TCR beta sequences and the way those sequences occurred across donors. A later genetic analysis used genome-wide SNP genotypes for about three fifths of the 666 donors, treating that subset as a discovery cohort. The T cell repertoires of 550 to 850 subjects were profiled by immunosequencing and related to cytomegalovirus serostatus. General findings and caveats noted by the study authors: Because HLA typing was missing for some donors at each locus, association tests included only the typed subset. In vitro tests confirmed that a few of the cytomegalovirus-associated TCR beta chains recognize cytomegalovirus antigens. Correlated functional status among segregating V segments might reflect linkage disequilibrium, but an unknown experimental factor could not be ruled out. CMV serostatus was the only immune exposure information available for the cohort. According to a later analysis, most CMV-associated TCR beta chains appeared to be HLA-restricted, and the HLA associations seemed to be driven largely by CMV exposure. The authors suggested that the approach could potentially be extended to other disease states and immunological phenotypes. In an earlier analysis of around 600 of the donors, most TCR beta V segments were observed in productive rearrangements about 90% or about 30% of the time, broadly matching IMGT annotations. A further reported finding was that TCR beta sequences accurately predicted the HLA-A and HLA-B alleles for most subjects in the first cohort. According to a later analysis, TCR association rates differed among HLA loci, with DRB1 alleles showing the most associated TCRs and HLA-C alleles showing the fewest. An association between a missense DCLRE1C variant and V-gene and J-gene trimming of TCR beta chains was found in a later genetic analysis and replicated in an independent cohort. A later analysis found that HLA-associated TCR beta chains were more clonally expanded and had lower generation probabilities than equally common non-associated chains. Several of the top co-occurrence clusters appeared to be linked to parvovirus B19, influenza, CMV and Epstein-Barr virus, according to a later analysis. Roughly uniform sequencing depth across donors was assumed in presence/absence analyses, although this assumption may not hold. Most TCR sequences were seen in very few donors, while some public TCRs were found in many individuals. Some IMGT-functional V segments, including TRBV6-2 and TRBV6-3, could not be told apart with the 87-base-pair reads, so those segments were excluded. Cytomegalovirus status was reported to be diagnosed by the classifier with high specificity and sensitivity in both the original and validation cohorts. The study gave a list of about 170 TCR beta chains associated with cytomegalovirus. The cohort was sequenced for TCR beta chains only, and without alpha or paired-chain data the features that could be detected were limited. Specific HLA alleles were associated with some 15,000 TCR beta sequences at a false discovery rate of 0.05 in a later analysis. The earlier analysis of 587 of the donors excluded about 16 rarely observed V segments, including chromosome 9 orphons, because counts were too low. Assigning TCR associations to individual alleles was difficult when HLA alleles, especially DR and DQ, strongly co-occurred. Compared with the 666-donor mean, donors in an Asian-associated ancestry cluster had fewer N-insertions in productive TCRs, according to a later genetic analysis. A cluster of highly shared sequence variants was judged likely to represent a technical artifact of the sequencing pipeline.

Library preparation employed the immunoSEQ multiplex PCR assay. A mixture of 60 forward primers for TCR Vbeta segments and 13 reverse primers for TCR Jbeta segments was used in the multiplex PCR. The CDR3 region of rearranged TCR beta genes was amplified from genomic DNA with a multiplex PCR assay. The amplified TCR beta libraries were sequenced on the Illumina HiSeq System as 87-base-pair reads. In the source study's methods: In a later analysis, some 80 million unique TCR beta chains were counted across the 500 to 850 repertoires, and roughly 11 million of these chains were shared by at least two donors. A nearest-neighbor algorithm error-corrected the raw reads and collapsed the reads into unique sequences, merging closely related sequences to remove PCR and sequencing errors. V, D and J gene segments were assigned by aligning CDR3 sequences to IMGT reference sequences. Each retained sequence needed at least a six-nucleotide match to both a V gene segment and a J gene segment. Rearrangements were classified as productive when the CDR3 lacked stop codons and remained in frame with V and J, and all other rearrangements were classified as non-productive. Following IMGT convention, CDR3 was defined as the stretch from the second conserved V-encoded cysteine up to the conserved J-encoded phenylalanine. The earlier analysis of 587 of the donors excluded sequences that lacked an unambiguous match to a single V gene segment. An earlier analysis of 587 of the donors called V segments functional above 56.7% productive rearrangements and segregating when the between-donor standard deviation exceeded 5%. A statistical classification framework was built to diagnose cytomegalovirus status from the catalog of TCR beta chain sequences. V and J gene assignment, in a later analysis, came from comparing TCR nucleotide sequences with IMGT/GENE-DB human TR gene sequences. The TCRdist pipeline was used in a later analysis to assign CDR3 sequences and most-parsimonious VDJ recombination scenarios. In a later analysis, each TCR beta chain was defined by its CDR3 amino acid sequence together with its V-gene family, and reads without a unique V-gene family were excluded. As a way to deal with suspected cross-contamination and a sequencing artifact, a later analysis dropped 450 to 700 nucleotide sequences that were highly shared and had low generation probability. For each public chain, a later analysis derived a clonal expansion index from normalized ranks of inferred template counts within each repertoire. Generation probabilities in a later analysis came from a VDJ recombination model fitted to out-of-frame rearrangements, and those results were checked against IGoR. A later analysis scored TCR-TCR, TCR-HLA and TCR-CMV co-occurrence with hypergeometric tests, applying a repertoire-size bias correction to TCR pairs. A later analysis estimated false discovery rates by permuting HLA or CMV assignments 20 times. In a later analysis, co-occurring TCRs were grouped using DBSCAN, and TCRdist sequence similarity was added for clustering within HLA-allele-positive subsets. For co-occurrence clustering, repertoires with fewer than 30,000 or more than 120,000 public chains were excluded, along with about five repertoires with anomalous nucleotide sharing. TCRdb provides this immuneACCESS table in a form limited to in-frame rearrangements. Some clones are lacking; in checked studies, under half of them reflect an unresolved V gene, and why the rest are absent is not known. V and J calls and clone size are given by that table; D and trimming were obtained from the DNA. The sample table lists 86,000 or so clones, roughly three quarters of them with a count of one. Approximately 14% of the sample is in the top ten clones.

Concerning this clone itself: The specificity of this receptor is unknown. Per-base quality was not reported, and no clone a single base away is much larger than it.

In total, around 600 healthy bone marrow donors made up the cohort. Cohort members were all nominally healthy when sampled, although unrecorded immune exposures were likely present. The donor was CMV seropositive and was included in the group of around 300 seropositive cohort members. A peripheral blood sample was provided by each donor, and peripheral blood mononuclear cells were used for TCR beta sequencing. The Qiagen DNeasy Blood Extraction Kit was used to extract genomic DNA from the blood cell samples. Inclusive of the bounding cysteine and phenylalanine, the CDR3 is 13 residues long. The only DNA kept is the CDR3, 39 bases in frame from the first base. The V end loses 6 bases and the J end loses 2 bases, and a stretch of 11 bases separates them. As encoded in the germline V gene, CDR1 is SNHLY while CDR2 is FYNNEI.

The sequenced sample consisted of PBMCs. The origin of this receptor is a woman between 40 and 55 years old in good health and CMV-seropositive. Here the chain combines TRBV2 and TRBJ2-7; D gene: possibly TRBD1, on 5 matching bases. The CDR3 protein: CASRVGATYEQYF. The nucleotide sequence reads as follows: TGTGCCAGCAGGGTAGGGGCGACCTACGAGCAGTACTTC.